These T cell receptor beta chains were read from a single sample in a study of HIV-infected children after antiretroviral therapy interruption. TCRdb passed the 3' RACE reads through MiXCR, listing each CDR3 protein once. The sample contains under 50,000 distinct CDR3 sequences, around 4.1% of which appear only once. Sequences were derived from CD45RA+ CD4+ T cells from PBMCs, pooled from several time points, sampled from a donor given antiretroviral therapy, either interrupted or continuous. These receptors were taken from a pool of human donors with HIV. Each CDR3 is given without its conserved first and last residue. For some rows the clone size is stated as once, few or many, or as a class when expanded; others skip it.

v_gene,j_gene,abundance,CDR3aa
TRBV28,TRBJ1-5,.,ASSSYMEVQPQH
TRBV2,TRBJ2-3,many,ATSDRGADTQY
TRBV4-1,TRBJ2-6,many,ASGTGGTTGANVLT
TRBV6-1,TRBJ2-7,many,ASTTPPGQGAGEQY
TRBV6-5,TRBJ2-1,many,ASSYSGAGDEQF
TRBV20-1,TRBJ2-7,many,SATQIPGLYEQY
TRBV10-3,TRBJ1-1,many,ATAMGGVGTEAF
TRBV12-5,TRBJ1-1,many,ASGFTFGSGDTEAF
TRBV6-1,TRBJ1-6,.,ASSQVLNSPLH
TRBV19,TRBJ2-1,many,ASSAIIAGGGNEQF
TRBV20-1,TRBJ2-7,many,SARVWGQDEQY
TRBV10-3,TRBJ1-1,many,AISEQEEGTEAF
TRBV10-1,TRBJ2-1,few,ASRTRLAGAPPDEQF
TRBV27,TRBJ2-7,.,ASSSLAGGTYEQY
TRBV6-2/TRBV6-3,TRBJ1-4,few,ATGRAATNEKLF
TRBV18,TRBJ1-1,many,ASSPTDLSTEAF
TRBV7-2,TRBJ1-1,many,ASSRRATEAF
TRBV7-2,TRBJ1-3,many,ASSLVGAGVADTIY
TRBV29-1,TRBJ1-2,.,SVGSNYGYT
TRBV10-3,TRBJ1-5,few,ATGGAADQPQH
TRBV28,TRBJ2-7,many,ASSHRDRDYEQY
TRBV28,TRBJ2-1,.,ASSTPSGSYNEQF
TRBV7-3,TRBJ2-5,once,ASSPTGALGETQY
TRBV12-3/TRBV12-4,TRBJ2-2,.,ASSLRGMANTGELF
TRBV5-1,TRBJ2-7,few,ASNSMDEQY
TRBV10-3,TRBJ2-3,many,AISGSSQSDTQY
TRBV11-2,TRBJ1-2,many,ASSLELSGSGYT
TRBV20-1,TRBJ1-6,many,SASTMSNSPLH
TRBV9,TRBJ2-3,many,ASSRPSTDTQY
TRBV11-2,TRBJ2-3,few,ASSLQGAVWTDTQY
TRBV21-1,TRBJ2-3,many,ASSMSTDTQY
TRBV12-3/TRBV12-4,TRBJ2-5,many,ASSWGKRDRQETQY
TRBV10-3,TRBJ2-6,.,AISGNAAANVLT
TRBV12-5,TRBJ2-7,many,ASGLGQGGQY
TRBV5-1,TRBJ2-3,many,ASSFLDRGPADTQY
TRBV6-5,TRBJ2-1,.,ASKLAGGSEQF
TRBV29-1,TRBJ1-2,many,SVQEDGYT
TRBV27,TRBJ2-1,many,ASSSIKGRDQGEQF
TRBV28,TRBJ2-3,few,ASSLPLTGSDTQY
TRBV25-1,TRBJ2-1,many,ASSGYQGHGEQF
TRBV7-9,TRBJ1-2,.,ASSKDRDDGYT
TRBV5-1,TRBJ2-1,many,ASSLVASYRSYNEQF
TRBV10-3,TRBJ2-3,.,ASAQGPDTQY
TRBV28,TRBJ1-2,many,ASSLGGQVYGYT
TRBV6-1,TRBJ1-2,many,ASSGGQGDGYT
TRBV20-1,TRBJ2-2,few,SARDQGLSGELF
TRBV10-3,TRBJ2-3,many,AISASTDTQY
TRBV15,TRBJ1-5,.,ATSREGFDRDREGNQPQH
TRBV6-1,TRBJ2-1,many,ASSEGPSPNEQF
TRBV4-1,TRBJ2-1,many,ASSPGTSNNEQF
TRBV13,TRBJ2-7,many,ASSHLGGNEQY
TRBV20-1,TRBJ2-5,many,SARDLRGTSGDRETQY
TRBV12-3/TRBV12-4,TRBJ1-1,many,ASSLNTARTEAF
TRBV7-9,TRBJ1-6,many,ASSLPANSPLH
TRBV7-2,TRBJ2-2,.,ASSSLAGGNTGELF
TRBV5-1,TRBJ2-7,.,ASSPGSGRLYEQY
TRBV18,TRBJ1-1,few,ASSASGAFVMNTEAF
TRBV6-5,TRBJ2-3,many,ASSRQGVITDTQY